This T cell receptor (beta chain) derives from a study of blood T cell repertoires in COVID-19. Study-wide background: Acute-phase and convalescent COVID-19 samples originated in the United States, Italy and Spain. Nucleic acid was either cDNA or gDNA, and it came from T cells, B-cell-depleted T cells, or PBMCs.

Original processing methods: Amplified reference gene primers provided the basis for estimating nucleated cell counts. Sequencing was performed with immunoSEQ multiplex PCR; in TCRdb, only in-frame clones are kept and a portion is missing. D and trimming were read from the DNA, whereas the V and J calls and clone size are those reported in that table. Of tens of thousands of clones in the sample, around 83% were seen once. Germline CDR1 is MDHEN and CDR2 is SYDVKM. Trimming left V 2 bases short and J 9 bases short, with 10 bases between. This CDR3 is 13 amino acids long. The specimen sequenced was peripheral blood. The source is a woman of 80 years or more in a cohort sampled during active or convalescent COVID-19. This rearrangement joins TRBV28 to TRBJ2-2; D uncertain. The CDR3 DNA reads TGTGCCAGCAGTTTACAAGCGAAACGGGAGCTGTTTTTT. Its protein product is CASSLQAKRELFF.